These 27 T cell receptor beta chains share one sample of origin, sequenced in a study of blood T cell repertoires in COVID-19. Sequenced by immunoSEQ multiplex PCR; TCRdb stores in-frame clones only, minus some. The sample lists tens of thousands of clones, roughly four fifths occurring once. Sequences were obtained from peripheral blood. Receptor source: a human donor in a cohort sampled during active COVID-19.

The CDR3 DNA follows: TGTGCCAGTAGTCTCTGGACAGGGGGCATTGGGGATGGCTACACCTTC. Its translation is CASSLWTGGIGDGYTF. The chain carries TRBV19 and TRBJ1-2, with 11 bases lining up with TRBD1. The CDR3 is 16 amino acids. CDR1 and CDR2 from the germline V gene are LNHDA and SQIVND (reference sequence). The V gene end was trimmed by 5 bases and the J gene end by 6 bases; junction bases not matched to a gene: 11.

In this sample, this clone turned up a few times. The chain couples TRBV27 to TRBJ2-5, with 7 bases identical to TRBD1. This CDR3 comprises 15 residues. The germline V gene has CDR1 MNHEY and CDR2 SMNVEV (reference sequence). V shed 5 bases, J shed 5 bases, and the junction held 11 bases outside the gene matches. This CDR3 reads CASSLNRGWGETQYF. The CDR3, as DNA: TGTGCCAGCAGTCTTAACAGGGGTTGGGGGGAGACCCAGTACTTC.

The chain recombines TRBV6-5 with TRBJ2-3; D is ambiguous. Trimming shortened V by 4 bases and J by 2 bases, and 13 bases separated the two germline ends. The CDR3 covers 15 residues. The germline V gene has CDR1 MNHEY and CDR2 SVGAGI. CDR3 protein: CASSFHRSYTDTQYF. CDR3 coding DNA: TGTGCCAGCAGTTTTCACCGGTCCTACACAGATACGCAGTATTTT.

The V call is TRBV19, the J call TRBJ1-1, with D tentatively TRBD1 (5 bases). V was trimmed by 6 bases and J by 11 bases, leaving 16 bases between them. The CDR3 contains 12 residues. Germline V gives CDR1 LNHDA, CDR2 SQIVND (reference sequence). CDR3 protein: CASRPPQGLAFF. As DNA, the CDR3 is TGTGCCAGTAGACCACCTCAGGGTTTGGCTTTCTTT.

V usage is TRBV5-4 and J usage is TRBJ2-7; tentative D call: TRBD1 (6 bases). In germline, CDR1 is SGHNT, CDR2 YYREEE (reference sequence). The CDR3 contains 17 residues. The V gene lost 4 bases and the J gene lost 1 base, with 21 bases spanning the gap. This CDR3 is CASSASTGPRTSYEQYF. In DNA, the CDR3 is TGTGCCAGCAGCGCATCAACAGGGCCCCGGACTTCCTACGAGCAGTACTTC.

The V and J genes are TRBV18 and TRBJ2-3; D is undetermined. Germline V CDR1 and CDR2: KGHSH, LQKENI. The CDR3 spans 18 residues. Trimming took off 3 bases at V and 6 bases at J, with 25 bases between the two ends. As DNA, the CDR3 is TGTGCCAGCTCACCTTCCGAGGTTCATCCCTATCAATCGGATACGCAGTATTTT. It yields the protein CASSPSEVHPYQSDTQYF.

The V call is TRBV18, the J call TRBJ2-6; 8 bases line up with TRBD1. The CDR3 has 18 residues. The germline V gene has CDR1 KGHSH and CDR2 LQKENI. V gave up 5 bases and J gave up 1 base; unmatched junction bases: 10. The CDR3 region has the DNA TGTGCCAGCTCAACACGACAGGGGACAAAATCTGGGGCCAACGTCCTGACTTTC. This translates into CASSTRQGTKSGANVLTF.

The gene calls are TRBV5-1 and TRBJ2-3; 7 positions agree with TRBD2. CDR1 and CDR2 (germline): SGHRS, YFSETQ. The ends lost 3 bases at V and 2 bases at J; junction bases unmatched: 6. CDR3 length equals 15 residues. The CDR3 nucleotides are TGCGCCAGCAGCTCCGGACTAGGAATCACAGATACGCAGTATTTT. Protein sequence: CASSSGLGITDTQYF. The full variable domain, rest sourced from reference TRBV5-1 and TRBJ2-3, is KAGVTQTPRYLIKTRGQQVTLSCSPISGHRSVSWYQQTPGQGLQFLFEYFSETQRNKGNFPGRFSGRQFSNSRSEMNVSTLELGDSALYLCASSSGLGITDTQYFGPGTRLTVL.

The V and J genes are TRBV3-1 (or the pseudogene TRBV3-2) and TRBJ1-2, with D possibly being TRBD1 (6 bases). Deletions cut 3 bases from V and 6 bases from J, with 11 bases between. The V gene's germline CDR1 is LGHDT and CDR2 YNNKEL (reference sequence). The CDR3 covers 13 residues. This chain's CDR3 is CASSQRTAHGYTF. The CDR3 nucleotides are TGTGCCAGCAGCCAGAGGACAGCTCATGGCTACACCTTC.

The chain joins TRBV3-1 (or the pseudogene TRBV3-2) to TRBJ2-2; the D is unclear. V was shortened by 1 base and J by 6 bases, with 15 bases between the two germline ends. Germline V CDR1 and CDR2: LGHDT, YNNKEL (reference sequence). The length of the CDR3 is 16 residues. The CDR3: CASSQGNLEGSGELFF. The CDR3 DNA follows: TGTGCCAGCAGCCAAGGGAACCTAGAAGGCTCCGGGGAGCTGTTTTTT.

The chain joins TRBV6-5 to TRBJ1-2; D remains unclear. The CDR3 is 13 residues long. Trimming stripped 0 bases from V and 2 bases from J, with 4 bases between. The germline V gene encodes CDR1 MNHEY and CDR2 SVGAGI. This CDR3 reads CASSYSRNYGYTF. The CDR3 DNA reads TGTGCCAGCAGTTACTCGAGGAACTATGGCTACACCTTC.

The chain carries TRBV6-5 and TRBJ2-7; D is uncertain. Germline V lookup: CDR1 MNHEY, CDR2 SVGAGI. The V gene lost 5 bases and the J gene lost 6 bases, with 14 bases spanning the gap. The CDR3 contains 13 residues. The DNA for the CDR3 is TGTGCCAGCAGTAGAGGAGTACTTACCGAGCAGTACTTC. Translation gives CASSRGVLTEQYF.

This rearrangement joins TRBV7-2 to TRBJ1-2; perhaps TRBD1 as D (6 bases). V dropped 1 base and J dropped 4 bases, with 13 bases sitting between them. Per germline, CDR1 SGHTA and CDR2 FQGNSA. The CDR3 is made up of 15 amino acids. CDR3 residues: CASSLGQGFRYGYTF. The DNA of the CDR3 is TGTGCCAGCAGCTTAGGTCAGGGGTTCCGCTATGGCTACACCTTC. Filled out from reference TRBV7-2 and TRBJ1-2, the complete variable domain reads GAGVSQSPSNKVTEKGKDVELRCDPISGHTALYWYRQSLGQGLEFLIYFQGNSAPDKSGLPSDRFSAERTGGSVSTLTIQRTQQEDSAVYLCASSLGQGFRYGYTFGSGTRLTVV.

The rearrangement links TRBV7-2 to TRBJ2-1, with D tentatively TRBD2 (5 bases). Germline lookup yields CDR1 SGHTA and CDR2 FQGNSA. This CDR3 comprises 15 residues. Between the trimmed V and J ends, which lost 7 bases and 4 bases, there was a span of 17 bases. CDR3 nucleotides: TGTGCCAGCATGCTGAGGGCCACGGGGTACAATGAGCAGTTCTTC. The encoded protein is CASMLRATGYNEQFF.

The gene calls are TRBV19 and TRBJ2-2, with D possibly matching TRBD1 (6 bases). V lost 10 bases, J lost 0 bases, and 18 bases lay in between. Germline V gene sequence: CDR1 LNHDA, CDR2 SQIVND (reference sequence). The CDR3 runs 16 residues. The CDR3 here is CATSKKRTANTGELFF. CDR3 nucleotide sequence: TGTGCCACCTCTAAAAAACGGACAGCGAACACCGGGGAGCTGTTTTTT.

This clone has a single count. The chain uses TRBV7-8 and TRBJ2-6; 8 nucleotides agree with TRBD1. The V gene's germline CDR1 is SGHVS and CDR2 FQNEAQ. The CDR3 extends over 19 amino acids. With 0 bases clipped from V and 4 bases from J, the junction kept 11 bases outside the gene matches. This CDR3 reads CASSLAQGAPFSGANVLTF. Here the CDR3 DNA reads TGTGCCAGCAGCTTAGCGCAGGGGGCGCCGTTCTCCGGGGCCAACGTCCTGACTTTC.

This clone was counted a few times. The V and J genes are TRBV5-1 and TRBJ1-1, with D uncertain. Trimming took off 5 bases at V and 4 bases at J, with 12 bases between the two ends. There are 13 residues in the CDR3. Germline assignment: CDR1 SGHRS and CDR2 YFSETQ. The CDR3 sequence is CASRLQEGTEAFF. As DNA, the CDR3 is TGCGCCAGCAGGCTCCAGGAGGGCACTGAAGCTTTCTTT.

The chain has TRBV19 and TRBJ1-4; 7 nucleotides match TRBD1. The length of the CDR3 is 14 residues. Losses at the gene ends were 8 bases for V and 8 bases for J; bases not matched to a gene: 11. Germline V gene data show CDR1 as LNHDA and CDR2 as SQIVND (reference sequence). The chain's CDR3 is CASSVEGAREKLFF. CDR3 bases: TGTGCCAGTTCCGTTGAGGGGGCACGGGAAAAACTGTTTTTT.

The V gene is TRBV4-1, the J gene TRBJ2-7, with D perhaps TRBD2 (6 bases). The CDR3 is 12 amino acids. Germline V lookup: CDR1 MGHRA, CDR2 YSYEKL. V lost 4 bases, J lost 10 bases, and 14 bases lay in between. For the CDR3, the DNA is TGCGCCAGCAGCCGTCCAGGCGGGGACCAGTACTTC. This codes for CASSRPGGDQYF.

A single count supports this clone. The chain joins TRBV5-1 to TRBJ2-7; 7 positions agree with TRBD1. This CDR3 comprises 14 residues. V dropped 0 bases and J dropped 0; count of bases not matched to a gene: 0. Germline-derived CDR1 and CDR2 are SGHRS and YFSETQ. CDR3 DNA sequence: TGCGCCAGCAGCTTGGAGGGGGCCTCCTACGAGCAGTACTTC. Its protein product is CASSLEGASYEQYF.

This chain joins TRBV4-2 and TRBJ1-5; 7 bases match TRBD1. This CDR3 contains 16 residues. Germline trimming cut 2 bases from V and 6 bases from J; bases unmatched to any gene: 10. The germline V gene has CDR1 LGHNA and CDR2 YNFKEQ. The CDR3 region is CASSQPDREGSQPQHF. The DNA of the CDR3 is TGTGCCAGCAGCCAACCAGACAGGGAAGGGAGTCAGCCCCAGCATTTT.

The chain carries TRBV30 and TRBJ2-7; tentative D call: TRBD1 (6 bases). Per the germline V gene, CDR1 is GTSNPN and CDR2 is SVGIG (reference sequence). The CDR3 totals 14 residues. Trimming took off 5 bases at V and 1 base at J, with 15 bases between the two ends. This CDR3 reads CAWGTGTFSYEQYF. CDR3 nucleotides: TGTGCCTGGGGTACCGGGACATTTTCCTACGAGCAGTACTTC.

CDR3 sequence: CASSDTQKTVTSTDTQYF. The CDR3 bases are TGTGCCAGCAGCGACACCCAGAAGACAGTTACTAGCACAGATACGCAGTATTTT. The gene calls are TRBV13 and TRBJ2-3; D is possibly TRBD1 (5 bases). Germline V lookup: CDR1 PRHDT, CDR2 FYEKMQ (reference sequence). V lost 5 bases to trimming and J lost 0 bases, with 21 bases between them. This CDR3 has 18 residues.

The chain carries TRBV28 and TRBJ1-1, with D maybe TRBD1 (6 bases). Germline CDR1 and CDR2: MDHEN and SYDVKM. The CDR3 consists of 11 residues. Trimming cost V 7 bases and J 5 bases, with 8 bases left between them. The CDR3 bases are TGTGCCAGCAATCAGGGGACTGAAGCTTTCTTT. Translation: CASNQGTEAFF.

This rearrangement joins TRBV5-4 to TRBJ1-6; D gene unclear. Germline CDR1 and CDR2: SGHNT and YYREEE (reference sequence). The CDR3 is 15 amino acids. Trimming stripped 0 bases from V and 8 bases from J, with 12 bases between. DNA of the CDR3: TGTGCCAGCAGCTTGGTTCAAGGGCGGGATTCACCCCTCCACTTT. It translates to CASSLVQGRDSPLHF.

The chain joins TRBV27 to TRBJ1-6, with 8 bases matching TRBD1. V dropped 5 bases and J dropped 8; count of bases not matched to a gene: 8. The germline CDR1 and CDR2 sequences are MNHEY and SMNVEV (reference sequence). The CDR3 length is 15 residues. CDR3 DNA sequence: TGTGCCAGCAGTCCTTCGACAGGGGATGATTCACCCCTCCACTTT. Protein product: CASSPSTGDDSPLHF.

V is TRBV28 and J is TRBJ1-2, with 7 positions matching TRBD1. The CDR3 spans 17 residues. Germline CDR1 and CDR2: MDHEN and SYDVKM. J gave up 3 bases and V 5 bases, and 15 bases lay outside the gene matches. The CDR3 spells CASSTLSGGGAYYGYTF. CDR3 coding DNA: TGTGCCAGCAGTACCCTTTCGGGAGGGGGCGCTTACTATGGCTACACCTTC.